Below, one T cell receptor delta chain is given with its context. Its antigen is unidentified. The protein recorded in TCRdb matches a much larger clone and deviates from this DNA's translation at residue 14, suggesting a read error; the protein here is obtained by translating the DNA. Both TRG and TRD chains were sequenced from each sorted sample. TCRdb re-called clones from the multiplex PCR reads using CATT. Of about 93,000 delta-chain clones in the sample, roughly 0.98% were seen once. Gammadelta T cells were flow-sorted from PBMC into Vgamma9/Vdelta2+ and Vdelta2-negative populations for bulk analysis. Trimming left V 1 base short and J 7 bases short, with 42 bases between. Germline assignment: CDR1 GEAIGNYY and CDR2 EKD. CDR3 length: 23 residues. This entry comes from a study of γδ T cells in repeated Plasmodium falciparum infection. Study as a whole: Age- and gender-matched Australian children served as comparison for malaria-exposed Malian children.

General observations from the study: Repeated controlled infections reportedly drove waves of new clonotype selection in Vdelta2-negative, mostly Vdelta1+, gammadelta repertoires. Vgamma9/Vdelta2+ repertoires stayed stably polyclonal over time and infection.

Sequenced material: gamma-delta T cells from blood. The V call is TRDV2, the J call TRDJ1; perhaps TRDD3 as D (5 bases). The J gene was not available in TCRdb and was assigned here by matching the DNA to germline segments. The source of this sequence is a pool of human donors (malaria-infected and uninfected, not separated). This CDR3 is CACDTGTYRYYMGSTAGPSKLIF. As DNA, the CDR3 is TGTGCCTGTGACACGGGAACTTACCGGTATTACATGGGGAGCACCGCCGGACCATCTAAACTCATCTTT.